This entry lists 13 T cell receptor beta chains sequenced from one sample in a study of shared clonotypes between healthy human individuals. Method: immunoSEQ multiplex PCR; TCRdb's copy keeps in-frame clones and lacks some. The sample lists some 980,000 clones; roughly 72% were seen once. The sequenced material came from memory CD4+ T cells sorted from blood. Subset specified: CD45RA-negative fraction. The receptors here all came from a man between 18 and 35 years old in good health.

Turning to this clone: The same CDR3 also results from other DNA sequences found in this sample. The rearrangement joins TRBV11-2 to TRBJ2-5; no reliable D call. The CDR3 has 13 amino acids. CDR1 is SGHAT, CDR2 FQNNGV, per germline. V gave up 5 bases and J gave up 5 bases, with 12 bases separating them. The CDR3 DNA is TGTGCCAGCAGCCCCCCAGTCGGGGAGACCCAGTACTTC. Its protein product is CASSPPVGETQYF.

The V call is TRBV7-2, the J call TRBJ2-7, with 11 bases aligning to TRBD2. Germline V gene lookup returns CDR1 SGHTA and CDR2 FQGNSA. V trimming: 3 bases; J trimming: 6 bases; junction bases outside the gene matches: 7. This CDR3 comprises 15 residues. The CDR3 spells CASSFELAGVTEQYF. In nucleotides, the CDR3 is TGTGCCAGCAGCTTTGAACTAGCGGGAGTAACCGAGCAGTACTTC.

This clone is a singleton in its sample. This chain uses TRBV12-5 with TRBJ1-6, with D perhaps matching TRBD1 (5 bases). Trimming cost V 6 bases and J 9 bases, with 21 bases left between them. This CDR3 contains 16 residues. Germline loops: CDR1 LGHNT, CDR2 FRNRAP. In DNA form, the CDR3 reads TGTGCTAGTGGCGCCCCCGGGACCCAAGGTGGTTCACCCCTCCACTTT. Translated, it gives CASGAPGTQGGSPLHF.

CDR3 sequence reads: CASSPLTGTSGNNEQFF. CDR3 nucleotide sequence: TGTGCCAGCTCACCACTTACCGGGACTAGCGGTAACAATGAGCAGTTCTTC. The V and J genes are TRBV18 and TRBJ2-1; 11 bases line up with TRBD2. This CDR3 has 17 amino acids. V gave up 1 base and J gave up 5 bases; unmatched junction bases: 7. The germline gives CDR1 KGHSH, CDR2 LQKENI.

V is TRBV15 and J is TRBJ1-3; D not resolved. The CDR3 has 14 residues. Trimming took 0 bases from V and 10 from J, leaving 13 bases between them. CDR1 is LNHNV and CDR2 is YYDKDF in the germline V gene (reference sequence). CDR3 in DNA: TGTGCCACCAGCAGAGATACGGGCGGGGTTACCATATATTTT. Protein product: CATSRDTGGVTIYF.

The chain couples TRBV4-1 to TRBJ1-1; no definite D call. This CDR3 comprises 16 residues. V was trimmed by 0 bases and J by 0 bases, leaving 11 bases between them. The germline CDR1 and CDR2 sequences are MGHRA and YSYEKL. The CDR3 sequence: CASSQDAPGLNTEAFF. CDR3 in DNA: TGCGCCAGCAGCCAAGACGCCCCCGGACTGAACACTGAAGCTTTCTTT.

V usage is TRBV28 and J usage is TRBJ1-3; D is ambiguous. This CDR3 comprises 15 residues. Trimming removed 6 bases from V and 0 bases from J, with 12 bases in between. Looked up from germline, CDR1 is MDHEN and CDR2 is SYDVKM. The CDR3 region has the DNA TGTGCCAGCAGCCCAATGGGGAGCTCTGGAAACACCATATATTTT. Protein product: CASSPMGSSGNTIYF.

The chain recombines TRBV5-6 with TRBJ1-4, with TRBD1 identical over 7 bases. CDR1 SGHDT and CDR2 YYEEEE come from the germline V gene. V lost 3 bases to trimming and J lost 0 bases; unmatched junction nucleotides: 2. CDR3 size: 15 residues. The CDR3 loop reads CASSWDSSTNEKLFF. Here the CDR3 DNA reads TGTGCCAGCAGCTGGGACAGCTCAACTAATGAAAAACTGTTTTTT.

The gene calls are TRBV10-3 and TRBJ2-7, with D perhaps TRBD2 (6 bases). Germline V gene sequence: CDR1 ENHRY, CDR2 SYGVKD. This CDR3 is 13 amino acids long. V was pared by 4 bases and J by 3 bases, with 10 bases between. This CDR3 is CAISGLGGYEQYF. DNA of the CDR3: TGTGCCATCAGTGGTTTGGGGGGCTACGAGCAGTACTTC.

The CDR3 coding sequence is TGTGCCAGCAGCAAACTAGCGGGGTTACTAGAGACCCAGTACTTC. This gives the protein CASSKLAGLLETQYF. The chain carries TRBV7-2 and TRBJ2-5; 10 positions match TRBD2. V was pared by 5 bases and J by 4 bases, with 7 bases of the junction left unmatched. The germline V gene encodes CDR1 SGHTA and CDR2 FQGNSA. This CDR3 comprises 15 residues.

This clone was observed a single time. This chain connects TRBV5-4 to TRBJ2-5; tentative D call: TRBD1 (5 bases). V was shortened by 1 base and J by 4 bases, with 8 bases between the two germline ends. Germline-derived CDR1 and CDR2 are SGHNT and YYREEE (reference sequence). The CDR3 is 13 residues long. The CDR3 loop reads CASSLKGPETQYF. Here the CDR3 DNA reads TGTGCCAGCAGCTTGAAGGGGCCAGAGACCCAGTACTTC.

V and J are TRBV19 and TRBJ2-7, with 8 bases matching TRBD1. Germline CDR1 is LNHDA and CDR2 is SQIVND (reference sequence). V dropped 7 bases and J dropped 3; count of bases not matched to a gene: 5. There are 13 residues in the CDR3. The DNA of the CDR3 is TGTGCCAGTACGGCAGGGGGCCTCTACGAGCAGTACTTC. It yields the protein CASTAGGLYEQYF.

V usage is TRBV19 and J usage is TRBJ1-2, with D possibly TRBD1 on 6 matching bases. This CDR3 has 14 amino acids. The V end lost 5 bases, the J end lost 8 bases, and 18 bases lay between the germline ends. The germline CDR1 and CDR2 sequences are LNHDA and SQIVND (reference sequence). CDR3 sequence reads: CASSSSGTPRGYTF. For the CDR3, the DNA is TGTGCCAGTAGTTCGTCCGGGACACCCAGAGGCTACACCTTC.